This TCR beta chain appears in the sequencing data of a study of spatial heterogeneity in lung cancer. Whole-study findings and limits: Ubiquitous expanded tumor TCRs surfaced in blood more at resection than they did at follow-up.

Trimming cost V 5 bases and J 6 bases; bases outside gene matches: 2. CDR1 and CDR2 (germline): MNHEY, SVGAGI. This CDR3 comprises 13 residues. Concerning this clonotype: Antigen: not known.

Time point here: sample taken at primary tumor resection. The donors were 55 to 85 patients with non-small cell lung cancer that was early-stage and untreated. Tumor, nontumor lung or frozen PBMC supplied whole RNA that was sequenced unsorted. TCR cDNA molecules were tagged individually, and each one carried a unique molecular identifier. From the 5' RACE reads, TCRdb called clonotypes with MiXCR, one entry per CDR3 protein. The data show tens of thousands of distinct CDR3 sequences, around 6% seen once. The sequence came from a female donor with early-stage non-small cell lung cancer. This chain uses TRBV6-5 with TRBJ2-1, with 9 nucleotides matching TRBD1. This specimen consisted of PBMCs, obtained at surgery. DNA for the CDR3: TGTGCCAGCAGTGTACAGGGGGCCAATGAGCAGTTCTTC. It is translated as CASSVQGANEQFF.